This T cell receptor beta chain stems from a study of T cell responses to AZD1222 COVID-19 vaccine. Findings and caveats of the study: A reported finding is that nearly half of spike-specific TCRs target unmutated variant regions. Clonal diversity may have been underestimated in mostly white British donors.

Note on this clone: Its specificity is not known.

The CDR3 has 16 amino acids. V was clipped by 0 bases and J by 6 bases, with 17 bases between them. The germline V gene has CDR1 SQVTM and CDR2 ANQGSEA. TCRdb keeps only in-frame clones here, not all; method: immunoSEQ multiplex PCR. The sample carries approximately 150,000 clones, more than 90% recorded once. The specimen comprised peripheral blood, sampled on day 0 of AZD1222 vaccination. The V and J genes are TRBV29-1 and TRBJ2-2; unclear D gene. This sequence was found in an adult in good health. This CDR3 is CSVEDRRALGSGELFF. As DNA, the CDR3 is TGCAGCGTTGAAGATCGTAGGGCCTTAGGCTCCGGGGAGCTGTTTTTT.